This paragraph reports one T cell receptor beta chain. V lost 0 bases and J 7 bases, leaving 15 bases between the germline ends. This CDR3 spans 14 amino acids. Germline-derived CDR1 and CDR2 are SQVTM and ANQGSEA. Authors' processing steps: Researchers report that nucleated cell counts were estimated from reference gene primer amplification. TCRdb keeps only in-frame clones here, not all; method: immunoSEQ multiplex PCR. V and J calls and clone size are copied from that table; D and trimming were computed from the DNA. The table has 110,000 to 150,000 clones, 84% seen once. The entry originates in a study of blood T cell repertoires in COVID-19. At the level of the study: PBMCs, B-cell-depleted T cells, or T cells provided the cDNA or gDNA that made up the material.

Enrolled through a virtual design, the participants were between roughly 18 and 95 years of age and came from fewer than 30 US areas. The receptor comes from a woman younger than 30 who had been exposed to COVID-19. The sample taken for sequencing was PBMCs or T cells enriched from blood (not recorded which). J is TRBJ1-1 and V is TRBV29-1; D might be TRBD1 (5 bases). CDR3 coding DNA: TGCAGCGTTGAAGATGGGGCAGGGCTCAGTGAAGCTTTCTTT. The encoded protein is CSVEDGAGLSEAFF.